The 32 T cell receptor beta chains given below trace back to one sample, sequenced in a study of cytomegalovirus exposure and HLA in healthy donors. PCR employed 60 Vbeta and 13 Jbeta primers. TCRdb's table, derived via immunoSEQ multiplex PCR, lists solely in-frame clones and lacks some. This sample has about 55,000 clones, with 60% to 80% found just once. The specimen sequenced was PBMCs. The receptors originated from a female donor in good health and CMV-seronegative.

The J gene is TRBJ1-2, the V gene TRBV27, with 9 bases fitting TRBD1. Germline trimming cut 8 bases from V and 2 bases from J; bases unmatched to any gene: 6. This CDR3 has 14 residues. Germline assignment: CDR1 MNHEY and CDR2 SMNVEV (reference sequence). CDR3 sequence: CASPHRGRNYGYTF. The CDR3 DNA reads TGTGCCAGCCCTCACAGGGGGCGAAACTATGGCTACACCTTC.

V usage is TRBV6-5 and J usage is TRBJ2-5, with 8 bases identical to TRBD2. The J call may be incorrect, as the DNA end agrees better with TRBJ2-7. Per germline, CDR1 MNHEY and CDR2 SVGAGI. CDR3 length: 15 residues. The CDR3 region is CASRAGTRSSSEQYF. CDR3 DNA sequence: TGTGCCAGCAGGGCCGGGACTAGGTCCTCTAGCGAGCAGTACTTC.

This rearrangement joins TRBV27 to TRBJ2-7; 8 positions agree with TRBD1. The CDR3 covers 13 residues. The J segment lost 3 bases and the V segment lost 6 bases, leaving 4 bases of the junction unmatched. Per the germline V gene, CDR1 is MNHEY and CDR2 is SMNVEV (reference sequence). The CDR3 loop is CASRRDRGYEQYF. In DNA, the CDR3 is TGTGCCAGCAGACGCGACAGGGGCTACGAGCAGTACTTC.

The rearrangement uses TRBV5-4 and TRBJ1-3; D remains unclear. Germline-derived CDR1 and CDR2 are SGHNT and YYREEE (reference sequence). Trimming removed 0 bases at V and 1 base at J, with 8 bases between. The CDR3 consists of 15 residues. The CDR3 loop reads CASSLDMPSGNTIYF. CDR3 DNA sequence: TGTGCCAGCAGCTTGGACATGCCATCTGGAAACACCATATATTTT.

The chain joins TRBV5-1 to TRBJ2-6, with D unresolved. Germline CDR1 and CDR2: SGHRS and YFSETQ. The CDR3 loop spans 18 amino acids. V gave up 0 bases and J gave up 0 bases, with 13 bases separating them. DNA of the CDR3: TGCGCCAGCAGCTTGGCCTCACTCCCAAACTCTGGGGCCAACGTCCTGACTTTC. Translating it yields CASSLASLPNSGANVLTF.

The V call is TRBV5-4, the J call TRBJ2-1; 8 bases line up with TRBD1. Trimming cost V 3 bases and J 4 bases; bases outside gene matches: 15. The CDR3 has 18 residues. Looked up from germline, CDR1 is SGHNT and CDR2 is YYREEE (reference sequence). CDR3 in amino acids: CASSSSTAGTGAYNEQFF. CDR3 DNA: TGTGCCAGCAGCTCATCTACTGCCGGGACAGGAGCGTACAATGAGCAGTTCTTC.

A note on this clone: A much larger clone sits a single nucleotide away, making a read error possible. CDR3 sequence reads: CSSSAPPGQGSGYEQYF. CDR3 coding DNA: TGTTCCAGCAGCGCCCCACCGGGACAGGGAAGTGGCTACGAGCAGTACTTC. This sequence joins TRBV7-9 and TRBJ2-7; 9 positions agree with TRBD1. This CDR3 comprises 17 residues. Germline V gives CDR1 SEHNR, CDR2 FQNEAQ (reference sequence).

This sequence joins TRBV12-5 and TRBJ1-1; maybe TRBD1 (5 bases). This CDR3 has 14 amino acids. CDR1 is LGHNT and CDR2 is FRNRAP in the germline V gene. Deletions cut 6 bases from V and 5 bases from J, with 16 bases between. The CDR3 DNA is TGTGCTAGTGGCCTCCTCTTGGGGGGAACTGAAGCTTTCTTT. This translates into CASGLLLGGTEAFF.

The gene calls are TRBV21-1 and TRBJ2-7; the table names TRBD1, a call not compared with the DNA. TRBV21-1 is classified as a pseudogene. The CDR3 runs 13 residues. CDR3 in amino acids: CASRGTGDHEQYF. CDR3 sequence (DNA): TGTGCCAGCAGAGGGACAGGGGACCACGAGCAGTACTTC.

J is TRBJ1-3 and V is TRBV7-6; 9 nucleotides align to TRBD1. The CDR3 covers 17 residues. Germline V gene data show CDR1 as SGHVS and CDR2 as FNYEAQ. Trimming took 1 base from V and 3 from J; bases not matched to a gene: 7. CDR3 coding DNA: TGTGCCAGCAGCTTAGGAGAACAGGGGGCAGTTGGAAACACCATATATTTT. This translates into CASSLGEQGAVGNTIYF.

This clone was detected only once. This chain links TRBV20-1 with TRBJ1-5, with no clear D. There are 11 residues in the CDR3. Germline lookup yields CDR1 DFQATT and CDR2 SNEGSKA (reference sequence). Trimming pared 3 bases from V and 5 bases from J, leaving 5 bases between. CDR3 nucleotide sequence: TGCAGTGCTAGGGGCTATCAGCCCCAGCATTTT. Encoded protein: CSARGYQPQHF.

The chain couples TRBV10-2 to TRBJ2-5, with 11 bases that match TRBD1. The better agreement between TRBJ2-7 and the DNA end casts doubt on the J call. The CDR3 consists of 15 residues. Looked up from germline, CDR1 is WSHSY and CDR2 is SAAADI. CDR3 DNA sequence: TGCGCCAGCAGTCTCTGGACAGGGGGCACCTACGAGCAGTACTTC. It yields the protein CASSLWTGGTYEQYF.

This chain links TRBV5-1 with TRBJ2-1; 9 nucleotides agree with TRBD2. With V trimmed by 0 bases and J by 8 bases, 12 bases remained unmatched. Germline lookup yields CDR1 SGHRS and CDR2 YFSETQ. CDR3 length: 17 residues. This chain's CDR3 is CASSLGVAGGPRDEQFF. The CDR3 DNA is TGCGCCAGCAGCTTGGGCGTGGCGGGAGGGCCGAGAGATGAGCAGTTCTTC.

This sequence joins TRBV7-8 and TRBJ2-3; the match to TRBD2 covers 10 bases. V lost 0 bases to trimming and J lost 5 bases; unmatched junction nucleotides: 5. The CDR3 covers 16 residues. CDR1 and CDR2 from the germline V gene are SGHVS and FQNEAQ. DNA for the CDR3: TGTGCCAGCAGCTTAGCGGAGAGCGGGGGGGTAGATACGCAGTATTTT. Amino acid sequence: CASSLAESGGVDTQYF. The whole variable domain, remainder taken from reference TRBV7-8 and TRBJ2-3, is GAGVSQSPRYKVAKRGQDVALRCDPISGHVSLFWYQQALGQGPEFLTYFQNEAQLDKSGLPSDRFFAERPEGSVSTLKIQRTQQEDSAVYLCASSLAESGGVDTQYFGPGTRLTVL.

The genes are TRBV7-2 and TRBJ2-5; 8 positions match TRBD1. This CDR3 comprises 15 residues. The germline V gene encodes CDR1 SGHTA and CDR2 FQGNSA. V was clipped by 1 base and J by 10 bases; unmatched bases: 11. The CDR3 protein is CASSLVAGGKTGQYF. In DNA, the CDR3 is TGTGCCAGCAGCTTAGTGGCAGGGGGCAAGACGGGCCAGTACTTC.

The chain has TRBV6-5 and TRBJ2-1; D gene ambiguous. The CDR3 is 13 amino acids. Germline assignment: CDR1 MNHEY and CDR2 SVGAGI. Trimming took 2 bases from V and 3 from J, leaving 5 bases between them. The chain's CDR3 is CASSYQLYNEQFF. DNA for the CDR3: TGTGCCAGCAGTTACCAACTCTACAATGAGCAGTTCTTC.

The rearrangement uses TRBV6-5 and TRBJ1-2, with 10 bases lining up with TRBD1. The CDR3 runs 15 residues. With V trimmed by 6 bases and J by 4 bases, 8 bases remained unmatched. Looked up from germline, CDR1 is MNHEY and CDR2 is SVGAGI. CDR3: CASSQTGGNGYGYTF. CDR3 DNA: TGTGCCAGCAGCCAGACAGGGGGCAATGGCTATGGCTACACCTTC.

The J gene is TRBJ2-2, the V gene TRBV28, with D possibly matching TRBD1 (5 bases). Trimming pared 10 bases from V and 1 base from J, leaving 10 bases between. Germline V gene lookup returns CDR1 MDHEN and CDR2 SYDVKM. The CDR3 covers 13 residues. The DNA of the CDR3 is TGTGCCATCCAGCAGGGGAACACCGGGGAGCTGTTTTTT. Residues: CAIQQGNTGELFF.

This clone was detected once. The rearrangement joins TRBV28 to TRBJ2-7; a possible D gene is TRBD2 (5 bases). V was cut by 3 bases and J by 2 bases, with 8 bases left in between. The germline gives CDR1 MDHEN, CDR2 SYDVKM. The CDR3 runs to 13 residues. CDR3 residues: CASSFLATYEQYF. DNA for the CDR3: TGTGCCAGCAGTTTCTTAGCGACCTACGAGCAGTACTTC.

A few counts support this clone. The chain links TRBV30 to TRBJ2-5; 11 bases align to TRBD1. Matching the DNA end better, TRBJ2-7 makes the J call doubtful. This CDR3 is built from 16 residues. From germline, CDR1 is GTSNPN and CDR2 SVGIG (reference sequence). The CDR3 sequence: CAWSVSRTGGDGEQYF. CDR3 DNA sequence: TGTGCCTGGAGTGTAAGTCGGACAGGGGGCGACGGCGAGCAGTACTTC.

This CDR3 is CASSLAGVTQETQYF. In DNA form, the CDR3 reads TGTGCCAGCAGCTTGGCGGGTGTGACTCAAGAGACCCAGTACTTC. The chain couples TRBV5-4 to TRBJ2-5; no clear D gene. Germline lookup yields CDR1 SGHNT and CDR2 YYREEE (reference sequence). With 0 bases removed from V and 2 bases from J, the gap between germline ends came to 11 bases. This CDR3 is built from 15 residues.

This chain connects TRBV6-1 to TRBJ1-5; D gene unclear. The V gene's germline CDR1 is MNHNS and CDR2 SASEGT. CDR3 length: 14 residues. V was pared by 3 bases and J by 0 bases, with 6 bases between. The CDR3 sequence: CASSDRYSNQPQHF. The CDR3 DNA is TGTGCCAGCAGTGACAGATATAGCAATCAGCCCCAGCATTTT.

This chain joins TRBV30 and TRBJ1-2; D not certain. Germline loops: CDR1 GTSNPN, CDR2 SVGIG (reference sequence). The ends were cut back, 0 bases at V and 2 bases at J, with 7 bases in the middle. This CDR3 region has 13 residues. The CDR3 DNA sequence: TGTGCCTGGAGTGTTGACGGGAACTATGGCTACACCTTC. Protein: CAWSVDGNYGYTF.

This chain uses TRBV6-1 with TRBJ2-7; TRBD2 agrees at 10 bases. Germline V gene lookup returns CDR1 MNHNS and CDR2 SASEGT. The J segment lost 1 base and the V segment lost 11 bases, leaving 5 bases of the junction unmatched. The CDR3 sequence is 13 residues long. The CDR3 is CACTSGVSYEQYF. The DNA for the CDR3 is TGTGCCTGCACTAGCGGGGTTTCCTACGAGCAGTACTTC.

The chain carries TRBV5-1 and TRBJ1-2; weak D call: TRBD1 (6 bases). Trimming removed 4 bases at V and 4 bases at J, with 20 bases between. There are 16 residues in the CDR3. Germline CDR1 reads SGHRS; CDR2 reads YFSETQ. Written as DNA, the CDR3 is TGCGCCAGCAGCCGACGGCAGGGGCTTCGGGCCTATGGCTACACCTTC. Amino acids: CASSRRQGLRAYGYTF.

This chain uses TRBV13 with TRBJ1-6, with TRBD1 matching over 7 bases. Germline V gene lookup returns CDR1 PRHDT and CDR2 FYEKMQ (reference sequence). The junction had 9 bases not matched to a gene; V was cut back by 7 bases and J by 9 bases. The CDR3 covers 14 residues. CDR3 sequence reads: CASTPTGLSSPLHF. The CDR3 DNA sequence: TGTGCCAGCACCCCGACAGGGTTAAGTTCACCCCTCCACTTT.

J is TRBJ1-1 and V is TRBV30; D is undetermined. In germline, CDR1 is GTSNPN, CDR2 SVGIG (reference sequence). This CDR3 contains 13 residues. The ends were cut back, 0 bases at V and 7 bases at J, with 12 bases in the middle. The CDR3 region is CAWSVGRDFEAFF. As DNA, the CDR3 is TGTGCCTGGAGTGTTGGGCGCGATTTTGAAGCTTTCTTT. Drawing the rest from reference TRBV30 and TRBJ1-1, the complete variable domain is SQTIHQWPATLVQPVGSPLSLECTVEGTSNPNLYWYRQAAGRGLQLLFYSVGIGQISSEVPQNLSASRPQDRQFILSSKKLLLSDSGFYLCAWSVGRDFEAFFGQGTRLTVV.

As DNA, the CDR3 is TGTGCCAGCAGTTACTTGGGACAGGAGAACACCGGGGAGCTGTTTTTT. Translating gives CASSYLGQENTGELFF. The V and J genes are TRBV6-5 and TRBJ2-2; 8 nucleotides align to TRBD1. In germline, CDR1 is MNHEY, CDR2 SVGAGI. Trimming removed 1 base from V and 1 base from J; junction bases left unmatched: 2. There are 16 residues in the CDR3.

The V gene is TRBV7-9, the J gene TRBJ1-5; the D is unclear. CDR1 is SEHNR, CDR2 FQNEAQ, per germline (reference sequence). Trimming shortened V by 0 bases and J by 3 bases, and 18 bases separated the two germline ends. The CDR3 is 18 amino acids. The CDR3 nucleotides read TGTGCCAGCAGCTTAGCACCCTTGTGGACGGGAGACAATCAGCCCCAGCATTTT. Translated: CASSLAPLWTGDNQPQHF.

The chain combines TRBV5-6 with TRBJ2-5; 8 bases are shared with TRBD1. CDR1 is SGHDT, CDR2 YYEEEE, per germline. This CDR3 has 14 residues. The V gene end was trimmed by 5 bases and the J gene end by 2 bases; junction bases not matched to a gene: 5. The DNA for the CDR3 is TGTGCCAGCAGTATAGACAGGGGACAAGAGACCCAGTACTTC. Residues: CASSIDRGQETQYF. The full variable domain, its missing parts supplied by reference TRBV5-6 and TRBJ2-5, is DAGVTQSPTHLIKTRGQQVTLRCSPKSGHDTVSWYQQALGQGPQFIFQYYEEEERQRGNFPDRFSGHQFPNYSSELNVNALLLGDSALYLCASSIDRGQETQYFGPGTRLLVL.

This chain links TRBV2 with TRBJ1-4, with TRBD1 matching 7 bases. Germline V CDR1 and CDR2: SNHLY, FYNNEI. The CDR3 covers 14 residues. V dropped 6 bases and J dropped 7; count of bases not matched to a gene: 8. CDR3 sequence: CASSYLTGTEKLFF. In nucleotides, the CDR3 is TGTGCCAGCAGCTACTTGACAGGGACTGAAAAACTGTTTTTT.

The genes are TRBV5-1 and TRBJ2-3, with 8 bases identical to TRBD2. J lost 5 bases, V lost 0 bases, and 11 bases had no gene match. Per germline, CDR1 SGHRS and CDR2 YFSETQ. The CDR3 is 17 residues long. The CDR3 spells CASSLELTGGPQDTQYF. DNA of the CDR3: TGCGCCAGCAGCTTGGAGTTGACGGGGGGGCCCCAAGATACGCAGTATTTT.